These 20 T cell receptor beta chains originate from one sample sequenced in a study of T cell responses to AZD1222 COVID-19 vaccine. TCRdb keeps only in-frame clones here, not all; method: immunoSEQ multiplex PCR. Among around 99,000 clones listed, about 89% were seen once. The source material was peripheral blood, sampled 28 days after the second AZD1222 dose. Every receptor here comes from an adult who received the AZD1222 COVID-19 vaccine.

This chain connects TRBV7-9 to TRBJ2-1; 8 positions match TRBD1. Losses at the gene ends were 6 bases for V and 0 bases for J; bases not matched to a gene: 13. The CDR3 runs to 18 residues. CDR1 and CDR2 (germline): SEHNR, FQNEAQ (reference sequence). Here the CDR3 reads CASRRDRPGQASYNEQFF. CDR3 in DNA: TGTGCCAGCAGAAGAGACCGTCCGGGACAGGCCTCCTACAATGAGCAGTTCTTC.

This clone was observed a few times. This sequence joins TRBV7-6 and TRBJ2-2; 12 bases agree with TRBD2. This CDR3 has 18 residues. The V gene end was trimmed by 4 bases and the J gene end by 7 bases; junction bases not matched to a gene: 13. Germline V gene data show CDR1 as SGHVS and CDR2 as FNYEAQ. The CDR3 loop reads CASSSPLSSGRADGELFF. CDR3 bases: TGTGCCAGCAGCTCACCCCTATCTAGCGGGAGGGCGGACGGGGAGCTGTTTTTT.

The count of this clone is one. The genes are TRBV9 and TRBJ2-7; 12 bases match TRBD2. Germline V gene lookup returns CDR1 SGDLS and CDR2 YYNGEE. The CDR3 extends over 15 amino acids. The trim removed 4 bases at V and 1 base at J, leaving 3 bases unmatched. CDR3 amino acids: CASSRGLAGSYEQYF. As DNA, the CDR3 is TGTGCCAGCAGCCGTGGACTAGCGGGGTCCTACGAGCAGTACTTC.

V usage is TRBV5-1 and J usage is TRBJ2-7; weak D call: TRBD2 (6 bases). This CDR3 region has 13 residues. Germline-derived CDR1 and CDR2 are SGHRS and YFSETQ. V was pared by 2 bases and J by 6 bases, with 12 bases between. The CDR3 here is CASSFNLGGEQYF. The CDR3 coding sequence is TGCGCCAGCAGCTTTAACCTGGGGGGCGAGCAGTACTTC.

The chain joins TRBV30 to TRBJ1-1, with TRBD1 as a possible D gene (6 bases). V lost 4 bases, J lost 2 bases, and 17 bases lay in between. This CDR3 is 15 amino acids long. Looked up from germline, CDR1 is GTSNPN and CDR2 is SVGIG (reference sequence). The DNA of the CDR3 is TGTGCCTGGACCCAAAAGGGGGTGGGAAACACTGAAGCTTTCTTT. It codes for CAWTQKGVGNTEAFF.

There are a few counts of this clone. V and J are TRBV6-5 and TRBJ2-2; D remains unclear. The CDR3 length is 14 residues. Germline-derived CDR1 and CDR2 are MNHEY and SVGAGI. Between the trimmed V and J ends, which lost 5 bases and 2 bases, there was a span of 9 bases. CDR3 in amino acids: CASSLQDNTGELFF. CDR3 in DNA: TGTGCCAGCAGTCTGCAGGACAACACCGGGGAGCTGTTTTTT.

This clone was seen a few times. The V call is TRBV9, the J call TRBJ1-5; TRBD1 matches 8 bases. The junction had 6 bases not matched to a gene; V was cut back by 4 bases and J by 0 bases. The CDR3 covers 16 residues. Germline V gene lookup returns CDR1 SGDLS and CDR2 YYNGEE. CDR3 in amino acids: CASSTGTGYSNQPQHF. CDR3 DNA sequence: TGTGCCAGCAGCACGGGGACAGGATATAGCAATCAGCCCCAGCATTTT.

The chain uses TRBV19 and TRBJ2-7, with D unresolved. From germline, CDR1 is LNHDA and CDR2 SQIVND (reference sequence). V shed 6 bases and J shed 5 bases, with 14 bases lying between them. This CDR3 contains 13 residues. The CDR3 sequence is CASSPLGSDEQYF. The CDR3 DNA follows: TGTGCCAGTAGCCCCCTGGGCAGCGACGAGCAGTACTTC.

DNA for the CDR3: TGCAGCGTGCTACGGACAGAGAACACTGAAGCTTTCTTT. Protein sequence: CSVLRTENTEAFF. V gene TRBV29-1 combines with J gene TRBJ1-1, with a weak D call TRBD1 (6 bases). This CDR3 has 13 residues. The V and J ends lost 6 bases and 1 base respectively, with 12 bases between them. CDR1 SQVTM and CDR2 ANQGSEA come from the germline V gene.

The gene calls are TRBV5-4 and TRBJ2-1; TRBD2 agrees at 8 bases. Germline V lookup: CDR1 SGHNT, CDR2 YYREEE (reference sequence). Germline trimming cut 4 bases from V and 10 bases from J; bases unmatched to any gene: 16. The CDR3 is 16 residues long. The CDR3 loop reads CASSPWTSSRLGEQFF. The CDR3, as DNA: TGTGCCAGCAGCCCTTGGACTAGCAGCCGTCTAGGCGAGCAGTTCTTC.

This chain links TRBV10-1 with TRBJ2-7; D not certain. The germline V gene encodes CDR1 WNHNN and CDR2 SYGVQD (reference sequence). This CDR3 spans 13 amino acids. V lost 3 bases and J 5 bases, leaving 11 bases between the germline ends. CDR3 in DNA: TGCGCCAGCAGTGACACCTTACGGGACGAGCAGTACTTC. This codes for CASSDTLRDEQYF.

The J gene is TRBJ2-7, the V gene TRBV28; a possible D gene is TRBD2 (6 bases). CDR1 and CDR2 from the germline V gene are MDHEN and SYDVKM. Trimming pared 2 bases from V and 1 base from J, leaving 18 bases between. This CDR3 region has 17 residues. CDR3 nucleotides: TGTGCCAGCAGTTTAAGGGGACTGGCTTTCGGGTCCTACGAGCAGTACTTC. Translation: CASSLRGLAFGSYEQYF.

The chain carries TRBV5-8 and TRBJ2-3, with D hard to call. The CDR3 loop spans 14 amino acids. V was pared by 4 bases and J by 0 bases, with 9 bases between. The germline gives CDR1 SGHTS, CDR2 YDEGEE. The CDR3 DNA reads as TGTGCCAGCAGCCCTGATGGTAGCACAGATACGCAGTATTTT. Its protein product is CASSPDGSTDTQYF.

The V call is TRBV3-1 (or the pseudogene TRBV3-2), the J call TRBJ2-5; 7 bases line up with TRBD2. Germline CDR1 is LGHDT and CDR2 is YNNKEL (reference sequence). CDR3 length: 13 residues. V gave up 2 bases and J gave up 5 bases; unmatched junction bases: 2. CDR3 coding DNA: TGTGCCAGCAGCCAACAGGGAGGGGAGACCCAGTACTTC. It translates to CASSQQGGETQYF.

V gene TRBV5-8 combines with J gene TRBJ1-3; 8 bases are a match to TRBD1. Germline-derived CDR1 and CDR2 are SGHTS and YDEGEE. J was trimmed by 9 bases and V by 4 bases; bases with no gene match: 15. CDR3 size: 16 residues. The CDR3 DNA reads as TGTGCCAGCAGCCCCGGACAGGGCCTGCTAGGTGGCACCATATATTTT. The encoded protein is CASSPGQGLLGGTIYF. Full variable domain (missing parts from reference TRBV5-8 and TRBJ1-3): EAGVTQSPTHLIKTRGQQATLRCSPISGHTSVYWYQQALGLGLQFLLWYDEGEERNRGNFPPRFSGRQFPNYSSELNVNALELEDSALYLCASSPGQGLLGGTIYFGEGSWLTVV.

CDR3 sequence reads: CASSQVVRDHNSNQPQHF. The CDR3, as DNA: TGTGCCAGCAGCCAAGTGGTACGGGATCATAATAGCAATCAGCCCCAGCATTTT. The J gene is TRBJ1-5, the V gene TRBV3-1 (or the pseudogene TRBV3-2); the D is unclear. CDR3 size: 18 residues. Germline V gene lookup returns CDR1 LGHDT and CDR2 YNNKEL (reference sequence). V was pared by 1 base and J by 0 bases, with 16 bases between.

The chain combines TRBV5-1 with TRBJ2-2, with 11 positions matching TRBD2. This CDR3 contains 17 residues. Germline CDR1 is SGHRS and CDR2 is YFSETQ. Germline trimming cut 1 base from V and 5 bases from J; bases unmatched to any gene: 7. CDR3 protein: CASSLYLAGGRTGELFF. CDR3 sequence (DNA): TGCGCCAGCAGCTTGTACCTAGCGGGAGGACGGACCGGGGAGCTGTTTTTT.

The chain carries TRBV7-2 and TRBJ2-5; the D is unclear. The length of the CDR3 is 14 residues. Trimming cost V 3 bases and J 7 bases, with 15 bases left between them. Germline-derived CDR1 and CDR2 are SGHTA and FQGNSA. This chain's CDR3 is CASSFLAASGTQYF. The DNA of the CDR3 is TGTGCCAGCAGCTTTTTAGCCGCGTCAGGGACCCAGTACTTC.

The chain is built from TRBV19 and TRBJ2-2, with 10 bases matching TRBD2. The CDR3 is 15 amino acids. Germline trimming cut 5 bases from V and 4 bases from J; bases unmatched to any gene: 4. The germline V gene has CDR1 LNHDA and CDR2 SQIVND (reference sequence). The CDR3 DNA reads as TGTGCCAGTAGTCTAGCGGGAGCCTCCACCGGGGAGCTGTTTTTT. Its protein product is CASSLAGASTGELFF.

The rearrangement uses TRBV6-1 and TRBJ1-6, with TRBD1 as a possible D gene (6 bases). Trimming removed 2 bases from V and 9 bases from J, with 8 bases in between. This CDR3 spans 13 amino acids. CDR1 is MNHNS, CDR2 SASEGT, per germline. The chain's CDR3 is CASSELGASPLHF. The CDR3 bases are TGTGCCAGCAGTGAATTGGGGGCTTCACCCCTCCACTTT.